The clone carrying this TCR beta chain was counted between two and nine times. Antigen: not known. The sample is drawn from a study of a mutant IDH1 vaccine in newly diagnosed glioma. At the level of the study: Vaccination followed radiotherapy alone by 4-6 weeks, or accompanied temozolomide cycles. The treated population exhibited a male proportion of 62.5%, a female proportion of roughly 38%, and a mean age of about 39 years. The week-35 safety follow-up was V12, and the week-47 study end was V13. Notes on the study in general: Evidence of vaccine-induced immune responses was documented in approximately 93% of patients.

Using immunoSEQ multiplex PCR, the repertoire was profiled, and TCRdb retains in-frame clones only, with some absent. The sample lists some 35,000 clones, roughly 70% occurring once. Described time point: week 47, end of study. Vaccination used 300 ug of mutant IDH1 20-mer peptide per dose, with topical imiquimod. Germline values: CDR1 GTSNPN, CDR2 SVGIG (reference sequence). This CDR3 has 13 residues. V lost 5 bases, J lost 3 bases, and 13 bases lay in between. This clonotype was sampled from a man in his forties with glioma. The chain couples TRBV30 to TRBJ1-1; no definite D call. The sequencing here drew on PBMCs, taken from a glioma patient whose treatment included an IDH1 peptide vaccine. The CDR3 here is CAWGLRSDTEAFF. CDR3 sequence (DNA): TGTGCCTGGGGTCTTCGGTCGGACACTGAAGCTTTCTTT.